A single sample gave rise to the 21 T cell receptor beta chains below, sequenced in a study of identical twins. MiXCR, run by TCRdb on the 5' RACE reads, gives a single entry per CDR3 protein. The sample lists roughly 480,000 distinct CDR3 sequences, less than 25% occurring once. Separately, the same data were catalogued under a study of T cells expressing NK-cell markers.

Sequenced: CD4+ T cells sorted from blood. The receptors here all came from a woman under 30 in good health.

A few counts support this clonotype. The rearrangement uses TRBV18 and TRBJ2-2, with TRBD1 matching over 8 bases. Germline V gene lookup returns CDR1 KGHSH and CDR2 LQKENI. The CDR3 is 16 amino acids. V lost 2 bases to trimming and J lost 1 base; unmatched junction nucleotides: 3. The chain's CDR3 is CASSPGGQVNTGELFF. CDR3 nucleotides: TGTGCCAGCTCACCAGGGGGACAGGTGAACACCGGGGAGCTGTTTTTT.

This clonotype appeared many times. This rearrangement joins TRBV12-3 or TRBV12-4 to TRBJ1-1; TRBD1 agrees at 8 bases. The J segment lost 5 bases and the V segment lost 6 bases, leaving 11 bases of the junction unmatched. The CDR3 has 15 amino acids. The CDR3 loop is CASSPRQGARTEAFF. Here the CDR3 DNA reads TGTGCCAGCAGCCCGCGTCAGGGGGCGCGAACTGAAGCTTTCTTT.

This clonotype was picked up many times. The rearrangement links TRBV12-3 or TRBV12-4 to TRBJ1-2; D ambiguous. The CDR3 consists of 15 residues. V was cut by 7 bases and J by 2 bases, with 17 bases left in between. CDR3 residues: CASNPQYRVNYGYTF. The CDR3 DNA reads TGTGCCAGCAATCCCCAGTATAGGGTAAACTATGGCTACACCTTC.

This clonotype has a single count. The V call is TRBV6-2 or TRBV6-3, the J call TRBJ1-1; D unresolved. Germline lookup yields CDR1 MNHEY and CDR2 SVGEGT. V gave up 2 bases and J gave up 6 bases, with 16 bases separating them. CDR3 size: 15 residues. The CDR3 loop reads CASSYVLMASAEAFF. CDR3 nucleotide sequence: TGTGCCAGCAGTTACGTTCTTATGGCGAGCGCTGAAGCTTTCTTT.

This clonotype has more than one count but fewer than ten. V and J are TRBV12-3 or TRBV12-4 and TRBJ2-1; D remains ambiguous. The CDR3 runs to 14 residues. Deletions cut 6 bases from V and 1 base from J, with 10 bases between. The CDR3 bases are TGTGCCAGCAGCTTCAGGCAGTCCTACAATGAGCAGTTCTTC. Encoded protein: CASSFRQSYNEQFF.

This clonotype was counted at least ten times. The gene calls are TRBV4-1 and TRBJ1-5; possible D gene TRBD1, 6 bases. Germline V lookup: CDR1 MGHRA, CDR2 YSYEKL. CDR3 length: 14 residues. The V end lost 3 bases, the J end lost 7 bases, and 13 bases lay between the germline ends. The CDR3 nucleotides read TGCGCCAGCAGCCAGCCGGGGGGGCGCCAGCCCCAGCATTTT. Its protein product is CASSQPGGRQPQHF.

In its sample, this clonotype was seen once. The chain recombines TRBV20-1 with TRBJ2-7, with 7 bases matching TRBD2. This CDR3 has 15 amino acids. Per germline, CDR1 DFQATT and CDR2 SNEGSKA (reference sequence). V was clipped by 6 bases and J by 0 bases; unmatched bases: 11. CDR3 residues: CSASQSGADSYEQYF. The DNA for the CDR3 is TGCAGTGCCTCCCAAAGCGGGGCCGACTCCTACGAGCAGTACTTC.

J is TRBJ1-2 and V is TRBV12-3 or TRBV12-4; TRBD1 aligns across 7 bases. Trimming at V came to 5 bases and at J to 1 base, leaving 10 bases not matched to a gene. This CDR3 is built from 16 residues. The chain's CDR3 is CASSRGQVILNYGYTF. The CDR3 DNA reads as TGTGCCAGCAGTAGAGGACAGGTTATTCTTAACTATGGCTACACCTTC.

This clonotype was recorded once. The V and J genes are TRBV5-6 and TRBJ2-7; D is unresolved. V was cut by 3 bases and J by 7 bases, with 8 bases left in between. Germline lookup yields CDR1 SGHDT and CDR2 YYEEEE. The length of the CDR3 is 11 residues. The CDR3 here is CASSWAREQYF. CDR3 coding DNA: TGTGCCAGCAGCTGGGCTCGGGAGCAGTACTTC.

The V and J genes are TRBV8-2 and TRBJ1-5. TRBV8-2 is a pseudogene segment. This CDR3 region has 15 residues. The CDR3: CAMSSGPLGGQPQHF. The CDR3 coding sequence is TGTGCCATGAGCTCTGGTCCCCTCGGGGGTCAGCCCCAGCATTTT.

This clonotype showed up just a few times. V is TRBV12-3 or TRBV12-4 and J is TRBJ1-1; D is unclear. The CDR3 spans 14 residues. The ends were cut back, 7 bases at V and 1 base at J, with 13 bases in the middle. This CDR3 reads CASIPETANTEAFF. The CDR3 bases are TGTGCCAGCATCCCGGAGACGGCGAACACTGAAGCTTTCTTT.

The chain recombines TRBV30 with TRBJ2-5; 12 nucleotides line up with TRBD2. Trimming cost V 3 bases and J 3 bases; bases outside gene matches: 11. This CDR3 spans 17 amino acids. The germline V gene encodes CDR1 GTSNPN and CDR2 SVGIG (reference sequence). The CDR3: CAWSIWTSGILKETQYF. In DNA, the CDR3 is TGTGCCTGGAGCATATGGACTAGCGGGATTTTGAAAGAGACCCAGTACTTC.

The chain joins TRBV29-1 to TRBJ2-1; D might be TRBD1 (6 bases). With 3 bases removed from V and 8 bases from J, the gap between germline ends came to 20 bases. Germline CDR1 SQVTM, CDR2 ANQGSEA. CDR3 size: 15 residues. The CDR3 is CSVELAALKGDEQFF. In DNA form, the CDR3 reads TGCAGCGTTGAGCTAGCCGCTCTCAAGGGGGATGAGCAGTTCTTC.

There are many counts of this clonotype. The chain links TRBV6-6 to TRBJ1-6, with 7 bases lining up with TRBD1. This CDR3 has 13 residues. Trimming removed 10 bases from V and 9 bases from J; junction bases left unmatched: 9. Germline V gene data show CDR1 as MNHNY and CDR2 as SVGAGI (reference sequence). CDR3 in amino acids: CATHRGSFSPLHF. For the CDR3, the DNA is TGTGCCACACACAGGGGTAGTTTTTCACCCCTCCACTTT.

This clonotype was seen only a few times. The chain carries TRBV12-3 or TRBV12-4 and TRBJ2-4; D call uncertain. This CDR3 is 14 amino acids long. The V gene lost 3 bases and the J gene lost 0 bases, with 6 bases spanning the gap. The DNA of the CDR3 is TGTGCCAGCAGTTTCTTCGGAGCCAAAAACATTCAGTACTTC. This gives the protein CASSFFGAKNIQYF.

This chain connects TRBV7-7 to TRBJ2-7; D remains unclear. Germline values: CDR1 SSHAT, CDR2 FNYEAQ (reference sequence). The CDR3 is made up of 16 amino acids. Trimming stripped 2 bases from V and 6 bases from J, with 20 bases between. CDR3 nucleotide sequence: TGTGCCAGCAGCTTAATGAGCCCTAGAATCTCTCGCGAGCAGTACTTC. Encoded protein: CASSLMSPRISREQYF.

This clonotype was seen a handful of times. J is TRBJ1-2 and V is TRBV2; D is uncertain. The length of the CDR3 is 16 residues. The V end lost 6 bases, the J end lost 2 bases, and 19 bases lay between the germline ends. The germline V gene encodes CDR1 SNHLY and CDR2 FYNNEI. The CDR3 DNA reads TGTGCCAGCAGCCGAACCCAGTCGGGAGAGAACTATGGCTACACCTTC. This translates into CASSRTQSGENYGYTF.

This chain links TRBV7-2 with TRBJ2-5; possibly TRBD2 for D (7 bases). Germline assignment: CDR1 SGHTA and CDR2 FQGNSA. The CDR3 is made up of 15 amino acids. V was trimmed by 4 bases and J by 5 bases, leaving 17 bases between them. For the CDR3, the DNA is TGTGCCAGCAGCTATCGAGGGGGGGCTGGGGAGACCCAGTACTTC. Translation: CASSYRGGAGETQYF. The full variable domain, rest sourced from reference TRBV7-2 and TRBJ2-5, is GAGVSQSPSNKVTEKGKDVELRCDPISGHTALYWYRQSLGQGLEFLIYFQGNSAPDKSGLPSDRFSAERTGGSVSTLTIQRTQQEDSAVYLCASSYRGGAGETQYFGPGTRLLVL.

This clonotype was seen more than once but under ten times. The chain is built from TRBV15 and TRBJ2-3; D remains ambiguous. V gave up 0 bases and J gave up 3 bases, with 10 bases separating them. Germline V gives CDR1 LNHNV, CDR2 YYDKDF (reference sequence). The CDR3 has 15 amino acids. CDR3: CATSRDRAVTDTQYF. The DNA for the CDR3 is TGTGCCACCAGCAGAGACCGCGCGGTAACAGATACGCAGTATTTT.

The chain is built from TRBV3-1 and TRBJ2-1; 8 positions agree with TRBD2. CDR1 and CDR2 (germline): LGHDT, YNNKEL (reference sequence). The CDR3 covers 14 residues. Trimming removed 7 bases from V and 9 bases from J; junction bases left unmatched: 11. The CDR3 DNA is TGTGCCAGCACCAGAGGTAGCGGGGTCGGTGAGCAGTTCTTC. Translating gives CASTRGSGVGEQFF.

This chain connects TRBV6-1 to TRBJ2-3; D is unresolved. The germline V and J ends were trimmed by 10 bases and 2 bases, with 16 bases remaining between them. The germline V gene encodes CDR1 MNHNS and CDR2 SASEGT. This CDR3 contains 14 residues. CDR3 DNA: TGTGCCACCTCTTACCCCGGGTACACAGATACGCAGTATTTT. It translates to CATSYPGYTDTQYF.